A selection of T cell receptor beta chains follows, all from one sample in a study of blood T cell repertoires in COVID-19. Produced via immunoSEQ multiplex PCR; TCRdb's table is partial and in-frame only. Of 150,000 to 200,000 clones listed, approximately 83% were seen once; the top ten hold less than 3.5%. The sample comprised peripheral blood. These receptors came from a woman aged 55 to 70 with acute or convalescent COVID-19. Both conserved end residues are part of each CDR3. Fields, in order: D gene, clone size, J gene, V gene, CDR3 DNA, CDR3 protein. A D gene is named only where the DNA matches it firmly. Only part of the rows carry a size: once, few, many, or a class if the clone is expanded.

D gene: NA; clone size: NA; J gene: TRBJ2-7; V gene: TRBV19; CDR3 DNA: TGTGCCAGTAGTATCGATCCAAGGGGCTACGAGCAGTACTTC; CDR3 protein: CASSIDPRGYEQYF
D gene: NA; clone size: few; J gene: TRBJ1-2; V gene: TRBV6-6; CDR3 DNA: TGTGCCAGCAGCCCCAGAGACAGAAACGGCTACACCTTC; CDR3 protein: CASSPRDRNGYTF
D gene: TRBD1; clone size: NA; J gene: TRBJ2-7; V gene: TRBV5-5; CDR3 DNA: TGTGCCAGCAGCCTCGGGACAGACTCCTACGAGCAGTACTTC; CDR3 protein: CASSLGTDSYEQYF
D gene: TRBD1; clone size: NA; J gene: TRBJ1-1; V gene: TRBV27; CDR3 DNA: TGTGCCAGCTGGGACAGCCCCCCCAACACTGAAGCTTTCTTT; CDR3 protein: CASWDSPPNTEAFF
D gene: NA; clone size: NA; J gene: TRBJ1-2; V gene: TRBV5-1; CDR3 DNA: TGCGCCAGCAGCTTACTTAACGGGGAAGGAGGCTACACCTTC; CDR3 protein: CASSLLNGEGGYTF
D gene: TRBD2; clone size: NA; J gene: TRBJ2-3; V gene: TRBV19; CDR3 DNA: TGTGCCAGTAGTTTGGCTAGCGGAGATACGCAGTATTTT; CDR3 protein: CASSLASGDTQYF
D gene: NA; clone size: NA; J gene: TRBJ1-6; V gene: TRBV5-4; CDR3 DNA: TGTGCCAGCAGCTGGGGGGGCAGCAACTATAATTCACCCCTCCACTTT; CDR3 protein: CASSWGGSNYNSPLHF
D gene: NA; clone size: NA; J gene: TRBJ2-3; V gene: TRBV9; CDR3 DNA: TGTGCCAGCAGCGTAGGGCACCCAGGGGCAGATACGCAGTATTTT; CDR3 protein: CASSVGHPGADTQYF
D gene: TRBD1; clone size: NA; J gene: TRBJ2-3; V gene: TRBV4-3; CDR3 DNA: TGCGCCAGCAGCCATGGGACAGGCGCTAGCACAGATACGCAGTATTTT; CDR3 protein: CASSHGTGASTDTQYF
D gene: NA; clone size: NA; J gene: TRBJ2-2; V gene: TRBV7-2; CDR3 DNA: TGTGCCAGCAGCTTAACAGGGACAACCAACACCGGGGAGCTGTTTTTT; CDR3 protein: CASSLTGTTNTGELFF
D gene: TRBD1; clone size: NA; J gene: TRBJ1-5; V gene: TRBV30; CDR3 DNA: TGTGCCTGGAGTCGGGACAGGGGAAGAAATCAGCCCCAGCATTTT; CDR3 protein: CAWSRDRGRNQPQHF
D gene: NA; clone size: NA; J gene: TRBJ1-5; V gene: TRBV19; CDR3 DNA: TGTGCCAGTAGTATTGGGTGGAGGGGTCAGCCCCAGCATTTT; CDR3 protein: CASSIGWRGQPQHF
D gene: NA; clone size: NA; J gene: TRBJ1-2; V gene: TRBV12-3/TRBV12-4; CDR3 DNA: TGTGCCAGCAGTTTCCGGGAAGGACATGGCTACACCTTC; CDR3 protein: CASSFREGHGYTF
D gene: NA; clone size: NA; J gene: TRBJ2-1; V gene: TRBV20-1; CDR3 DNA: TGCAGTGCTAGAGCTAATGAGCAGTTCTTC; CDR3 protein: CSARANEQFF
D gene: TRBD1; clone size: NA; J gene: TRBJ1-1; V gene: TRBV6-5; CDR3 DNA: TGTGCCAGCAGGCAGGGGGCGGGTGAAGCTTTCTTT; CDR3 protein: CASRQGAGEAFF
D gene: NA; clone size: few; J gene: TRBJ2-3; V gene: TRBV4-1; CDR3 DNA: TGCGCCAGCAGCCAAGAGTCTAGCAGCACAGATACGCAGTATTTT; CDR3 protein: CASSQESSSTDTQYF
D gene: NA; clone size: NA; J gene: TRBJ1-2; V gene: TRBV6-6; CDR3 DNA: TGTGCCAGCATCGACAGGAGAAACTATGGCTACACCTTC; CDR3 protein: CASIDRRNYGYTF
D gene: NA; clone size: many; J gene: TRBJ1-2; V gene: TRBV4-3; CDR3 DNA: TGCGCCAGCAGCCAAGATAGGAACAGACGTTTGTATGGCTACACCTTC; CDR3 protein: CASSQDRNRRLYGYTF
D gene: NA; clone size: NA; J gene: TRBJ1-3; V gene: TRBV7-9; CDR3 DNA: TGTGCCATTCTTGGCCCCGGAAACACCATATATTTT; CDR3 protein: CAILGPGNTIYF
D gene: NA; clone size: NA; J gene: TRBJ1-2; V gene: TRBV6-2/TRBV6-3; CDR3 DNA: TGTGCCAGCAGTCGCCTGTGGCCAGGTGGCGGCTACACCTTC; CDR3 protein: CASSRLWPGGGYTF
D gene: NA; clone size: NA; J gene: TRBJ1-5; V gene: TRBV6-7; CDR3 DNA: TGTGCCAGCAGTTACATCTTGGACAGTAGCAATCAGCCCCAGCATTTT; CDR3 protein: CASSYILDSSNQPQHF
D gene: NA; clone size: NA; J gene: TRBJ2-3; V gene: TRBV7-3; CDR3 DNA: TGTGCCAGCAGCTTAGTAGACACAGATACGCAGTATTTT; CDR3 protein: CASSLVDTDTQYF
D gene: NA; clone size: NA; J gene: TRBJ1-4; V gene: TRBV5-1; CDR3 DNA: TGCGCCAGCAGCTTGACAGGGTCAGGTAATGAAAAACTGTTTTTT; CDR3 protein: CASSLTGSGNEKLFF
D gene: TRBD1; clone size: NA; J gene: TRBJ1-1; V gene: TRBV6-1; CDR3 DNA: TGTGCCAGCAGTGAACCAGGACAGGGGAACACTGAAGCTTTCTTT; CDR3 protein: CASSEPGQGNTEAFF
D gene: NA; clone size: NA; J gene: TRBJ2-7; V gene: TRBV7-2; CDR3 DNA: TGTGCCAGCAGCTTAGTGACTGAAACCTACGAGCAGTACTTC; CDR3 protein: CASSLVTETYEQYF
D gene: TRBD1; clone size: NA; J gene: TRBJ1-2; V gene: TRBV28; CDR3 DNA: TGTGCCAGCGGAGGGACTAGGGACAGGGGGCGAAGTGGCTACACCTTC; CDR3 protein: CASGGTRDRGRSGYTF
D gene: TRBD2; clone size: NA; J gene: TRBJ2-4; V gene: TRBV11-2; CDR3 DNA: TGTGCCAGCAGCTCGGGACTAGCGTACATTCAGTACTTC; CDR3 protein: CASSSGLAYIQYF
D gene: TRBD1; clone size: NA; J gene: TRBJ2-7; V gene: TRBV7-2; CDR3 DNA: TGTGCCAGCAGCTTAGTATTCGGACAGGGGTACGAGCAGTACTTC; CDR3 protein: CASSLVFGQGYEQYF
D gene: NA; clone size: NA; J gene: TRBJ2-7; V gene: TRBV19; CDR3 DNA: TGTGCCAGTAGCCCGGGACACGCCTACGAGCAGTACTTC; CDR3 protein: CASSPGHAYEQYF
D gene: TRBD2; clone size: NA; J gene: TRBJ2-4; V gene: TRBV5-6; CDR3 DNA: TGTGCCAGCAGTCCGGGACTAGCGGGGGGCCGGGGAAACATTCAGTACTTC; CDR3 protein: CASSPGLAGGRGNIQYF
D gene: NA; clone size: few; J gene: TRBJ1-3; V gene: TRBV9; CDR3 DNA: TGTGCCAGCAGCCCAGGGTACTCTGGAAACACCATATATTTT; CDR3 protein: CASSPGYSGNTIYF
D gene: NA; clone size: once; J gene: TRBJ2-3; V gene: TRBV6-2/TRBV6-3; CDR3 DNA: TGTGCCAGCAGCGCTATCGGGGGAAACACAGATACGCAGTATTTT; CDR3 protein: CASSAIGGNTDTQYF
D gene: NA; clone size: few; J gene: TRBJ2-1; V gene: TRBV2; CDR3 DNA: TGTGCCAGCAGTGAAAGTTCTTCCCGCGATGAGCAGTTCTTC; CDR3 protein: CASSESSSRDEQFF
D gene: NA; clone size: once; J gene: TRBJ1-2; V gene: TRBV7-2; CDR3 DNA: TGTGCCAGCAGCTCAAAGGCGGGGAACTATGGCTACACCTTC; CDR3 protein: CASSSKAGNYGYTF
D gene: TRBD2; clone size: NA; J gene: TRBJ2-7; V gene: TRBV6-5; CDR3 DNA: TGTGCCAGCAGCCCCGCCGGGAGGGTTGACTACGAGCAGTACTTC; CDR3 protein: CASSPAGRVDYEQYF
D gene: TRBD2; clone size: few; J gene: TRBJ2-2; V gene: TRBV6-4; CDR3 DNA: TGTGCCAGCAGCCAACTAGCGGGGTCTACCGGGGAGCTGTTTTTT; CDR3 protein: CASSQLAGSTGELFF
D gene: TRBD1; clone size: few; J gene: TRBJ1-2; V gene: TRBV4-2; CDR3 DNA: TGTGCCAGCAGCAGGACAGGGAGAGAGGACTATGGCTACACCTTC; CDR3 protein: CASSRTGREDYGYTF
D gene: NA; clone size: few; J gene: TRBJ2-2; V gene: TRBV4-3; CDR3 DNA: TGCGCCAGCAGCCAAGATCCTGGCGGGGAATCCGGGGAGCTGTTTTTT; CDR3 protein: CASSQDPGGESGELFF
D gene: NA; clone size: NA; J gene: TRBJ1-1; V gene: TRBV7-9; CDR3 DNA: TGTGCCAGCAGCTTAGGCTCAACAGTAAGCCCTACCCTCTTT; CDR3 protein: CASSLGSTVSPTLF
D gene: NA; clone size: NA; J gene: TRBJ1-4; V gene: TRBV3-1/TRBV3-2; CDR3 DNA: TGTGCCAGCAGCCCCGGGTCCGAGAGACTGTTTTTT; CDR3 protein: CASSPGSERLFF
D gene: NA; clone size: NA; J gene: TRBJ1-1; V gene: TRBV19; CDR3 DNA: TGTGCCAGTAGTATTACAGTTAACACTGAAGCTTTCTTT; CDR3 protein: CASSITVNTEAFF
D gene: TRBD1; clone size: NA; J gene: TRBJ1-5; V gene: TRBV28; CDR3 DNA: TGTGCCAGCAGTGCCACGGGACAGGGGGATCAGCCCCAGCATTTT; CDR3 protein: CASSATGQGDQPQHF
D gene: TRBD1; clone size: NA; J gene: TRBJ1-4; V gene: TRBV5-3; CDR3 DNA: TGTGCCAGAAGCTTGGCCTGGGACAGGGGGAATGAAAAACTGTTTTTT; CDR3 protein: CARSLAWDRGNEKLFF
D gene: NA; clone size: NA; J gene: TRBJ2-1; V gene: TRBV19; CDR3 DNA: TGTGCCAGTGGAAACCCCTCGGGGTCCTACAATGAGCAGTTCTTC; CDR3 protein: CASGNPSGSYNEQFF
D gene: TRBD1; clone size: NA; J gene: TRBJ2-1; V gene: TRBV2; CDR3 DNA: TGTGCCAGCAGTTCGGACAGGGGAAAGTACAATGAGCAGTTCTTC; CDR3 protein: CASSSDRGKYNEQFF
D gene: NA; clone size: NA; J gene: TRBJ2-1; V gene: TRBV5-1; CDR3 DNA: TGCGCCAGCAGCTTGGGGGAGTGGGACAATGAGCAGTTCTTC; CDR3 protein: CASSLGEWDNEQFF
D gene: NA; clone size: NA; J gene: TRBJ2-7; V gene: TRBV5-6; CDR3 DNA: TGTGCCAGCAGCTCCTCAGGGTTATCCTACGAGCAGTACTTC; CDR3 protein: CASSSSGLSYEQYF
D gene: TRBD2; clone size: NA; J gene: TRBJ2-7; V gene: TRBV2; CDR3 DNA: TGTGCCAGCAGGGAGGGAGGGAAAGAGCAGTACTTC; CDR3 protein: CASREGGKEQYF
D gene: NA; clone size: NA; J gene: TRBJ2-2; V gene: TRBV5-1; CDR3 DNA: TGCGCCAGCAGCTTGGGACTAGTCATGGGCGGGGAGCTGTTTTTT; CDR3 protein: CASSLGLVMGGELFF